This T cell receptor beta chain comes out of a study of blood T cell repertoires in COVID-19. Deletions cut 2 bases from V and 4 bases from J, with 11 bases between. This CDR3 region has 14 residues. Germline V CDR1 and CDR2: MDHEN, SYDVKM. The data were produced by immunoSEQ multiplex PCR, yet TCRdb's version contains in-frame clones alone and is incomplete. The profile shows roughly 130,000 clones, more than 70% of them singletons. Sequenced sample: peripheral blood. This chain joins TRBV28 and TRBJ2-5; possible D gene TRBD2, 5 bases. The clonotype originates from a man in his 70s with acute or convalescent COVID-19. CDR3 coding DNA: TGTGCCAGCAGTTTAGGAGGATTGGCAGAGACCCAGTACTTC. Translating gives CASSLGGLAETQYF.